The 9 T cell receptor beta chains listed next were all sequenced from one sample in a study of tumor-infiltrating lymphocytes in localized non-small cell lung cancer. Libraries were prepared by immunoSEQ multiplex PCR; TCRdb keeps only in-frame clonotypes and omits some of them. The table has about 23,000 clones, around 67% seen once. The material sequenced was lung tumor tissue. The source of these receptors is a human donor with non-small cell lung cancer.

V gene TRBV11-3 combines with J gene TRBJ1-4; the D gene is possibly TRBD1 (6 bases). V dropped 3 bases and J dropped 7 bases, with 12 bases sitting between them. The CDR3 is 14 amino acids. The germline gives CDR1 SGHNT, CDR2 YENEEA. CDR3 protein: CASSFRQVCEKLFF. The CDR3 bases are TGTGCCAGCAGCTTCAGACAGGTGTGTGAAAAACTGTTTTTT. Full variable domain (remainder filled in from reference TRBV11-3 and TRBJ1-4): EAGVVQSPRYKIIEKKQPVAFWCNPISGHNTLYWYLQNLGQGPELLIRYENEEAVDDSQLPKDRFSAERLKGVDSTLKIQPAELGDSAVYLCASSFRQVCEKLFFGSGTQLSVL.

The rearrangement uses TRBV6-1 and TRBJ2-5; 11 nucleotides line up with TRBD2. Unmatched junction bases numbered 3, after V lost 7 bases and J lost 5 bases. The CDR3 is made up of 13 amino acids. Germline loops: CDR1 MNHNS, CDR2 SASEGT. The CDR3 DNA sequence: TGTGCCAGCAAACTAGCGGGGGCGGAGACCCAGTACTTC. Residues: CASKLAGAETQYF.

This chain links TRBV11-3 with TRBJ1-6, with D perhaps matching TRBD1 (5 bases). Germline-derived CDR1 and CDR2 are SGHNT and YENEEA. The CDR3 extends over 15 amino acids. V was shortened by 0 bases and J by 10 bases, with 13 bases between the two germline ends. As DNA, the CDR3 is TGTGCCAGCAGCTTAGATCACCTAGCAGGGTCACCCCTCCACTTT. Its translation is CASSLDHLAGSPLHF.

The DNA for the CDR3 is TGTGCCAGCAGACGCGGACAGGGAAACACTGAAGCTTTCTTT. This sequence encodes CASRRGQGNTEAFF. This chain uses TRBV7-2 with TRBJ1-1; TRBD1 matches at 8 bases. Per the germline V gene, CDR1 is SGHTA and CDR2 is FQGNSA. J lost 2 bases, V lost 6 bases, and 5 bases had no gene match. The CDR3 is made up of 14 amino acids.

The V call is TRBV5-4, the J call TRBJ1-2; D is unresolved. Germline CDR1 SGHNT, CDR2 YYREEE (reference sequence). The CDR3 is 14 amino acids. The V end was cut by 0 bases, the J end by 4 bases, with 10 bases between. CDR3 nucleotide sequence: TGTGCCAGCAGCTTGGAGCAGCTTCTCTATGGCTACACCTTC. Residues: CASSLEQLLYGYTF.

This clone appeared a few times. CDR3 residues: CASSPDRGLGDTQYF. Here the CDR3 DNA reads TGTGCCAGCTCACCGGACAGGGGGCTGGGAGATACGCAGTATTTT. The rearrangement links TRBV18 to TRBJ2-3; 11 bases line up with TRBD1. The germline V gene encodes CDR1 KGHSH and CDR2 LQKENI. With V trimmed by 3 bases and J by 5 bases, 4 bases remained unmatched. This CDR3 region has 15 residues.

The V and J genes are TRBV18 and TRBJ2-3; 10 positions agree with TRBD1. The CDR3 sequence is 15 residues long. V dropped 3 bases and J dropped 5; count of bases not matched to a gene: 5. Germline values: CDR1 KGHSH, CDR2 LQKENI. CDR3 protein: CASSPGGTGVDTQYF. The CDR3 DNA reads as TGTGCCAGCTCACCGGGCGGGACAGGGGTAGATACGCAGTATTTT.

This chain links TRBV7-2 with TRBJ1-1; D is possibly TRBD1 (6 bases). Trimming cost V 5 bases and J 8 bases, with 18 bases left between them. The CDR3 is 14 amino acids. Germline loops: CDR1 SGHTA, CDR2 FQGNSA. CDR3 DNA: TGTGCCAGCAGCATGGTACAGGGAGGGACGGAAGCTTTCTTT. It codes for CASSMVQGGTEAFF. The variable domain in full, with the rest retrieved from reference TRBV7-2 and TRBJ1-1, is GAGVSQSPSNKVTEKGKDVELRCDPISGHTALYWYRQSLGQGLEFLIYFQGNSAPDKSGLPSDRFSAERTGGSVSTLTIQRTQQEDSAVYLCASSMVQGGTEAFFGQGTRLTVV.

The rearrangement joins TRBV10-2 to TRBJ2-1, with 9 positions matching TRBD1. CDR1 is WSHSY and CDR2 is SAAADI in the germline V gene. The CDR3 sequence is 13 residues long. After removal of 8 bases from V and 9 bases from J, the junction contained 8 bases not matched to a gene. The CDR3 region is CASGRDRDGEQFF. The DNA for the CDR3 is TGCGCCAGCGGACGGGACAGGGACGGTGAGCAGTTCTTC.